The T cell receptor (beta chain) under discussion was sequenced for a study of T-cell memory formation after mild COVID-19. Whole-study results and caveats: Clones contracting day 15 to 85 were balanced CD4/CD8; later expanders leaned CD4+.

The sample holds many counts of this clonotype. The antigen is undetermined. MiXCR was run by TCRdb on the 5' RACE reads, yielding one entry per CDR3 protein. The data contain under 450,000 distinct CDR3 sequences, less than 25% of them singletons. Trimming removed 6 bases from V and 2 bases from J, with 8 bases in between. The CDR3 spans 13 residues. The rearrangement links TRBV12-3 or TRBV12-4 to TRBJ2-1; D gene unclear. The source is an adult woman who had mild COVID-19 (a few samples of this study predate the infection). Cell type and time point are not known. Sample: PBMCs or a T cell subset sorted from them (not recorded which). CDR3 sequence reads: CASSLGAYNEQFF. The CDR3 DNA is TGTGCCAGCAGCTTGGGCGCCTACAATGAGCAGTTCTTC.